The clone carrying this TCR beta chain was recorded once. The sample has other DNA sequences that encode this CDR3 too. The data were taken from a study of cytomegalovirus exposure and HLA in healthy donors. The PCR was carried out with 60 Vbeta primers and 13 Jbeta primers. Authors' analysis steps: Among the unique TCR beta chains that a later analysis counted, about 86 million in all, about 10 million were shared. Repertoires were generated with immunoSEQ multiplex PCR, while TCRdb's copy carries only in-frame clones and drops some. The V and J calls and clone size are taken from that table; D and trimming were inferred from the DNA. The data contain around 130,000 clones, over 70% of them singletons. Nominally healthy donors were sampled, though unrecorded immune exposures were likely. The material sequenced was PBMCs. The receptor's source is a woman aged 40-49 years in good health and CMV-seropositive.

The CDR3 spells CASSLRGYGYTF. In nucleotides, the CDR3 is TGTGCCAGCAGCTTAAGGGGCTATGGCTACACCTTC. The J gene is TRBJ1-2, the V gene TRBV7-2; TRBD1 might be the D (5 bases). V was trimmed by 2 bases and J by 4 bases, leaving 5 bases between them. The CDR3 spans 12 residues. Germline V gene lookup returns CDR1 SGHTA and CDR2 FQGNSA.